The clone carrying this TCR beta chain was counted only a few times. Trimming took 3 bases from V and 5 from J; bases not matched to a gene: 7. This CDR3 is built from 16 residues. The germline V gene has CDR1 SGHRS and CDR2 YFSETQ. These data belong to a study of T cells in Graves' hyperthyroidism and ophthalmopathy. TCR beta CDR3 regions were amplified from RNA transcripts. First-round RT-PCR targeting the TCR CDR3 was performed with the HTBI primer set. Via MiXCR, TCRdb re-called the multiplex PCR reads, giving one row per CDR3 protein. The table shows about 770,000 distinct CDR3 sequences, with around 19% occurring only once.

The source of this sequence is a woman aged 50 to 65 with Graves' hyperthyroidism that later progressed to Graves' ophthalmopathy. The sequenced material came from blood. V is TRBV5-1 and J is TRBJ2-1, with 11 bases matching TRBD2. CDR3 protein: CASSSTSGDTNNEQFF. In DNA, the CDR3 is TGCGCCAGCAGCTCGACTAGCGGGGATACCAACAATGAGCAGTTCTTC.